A single sample gave rise to the 32 T cell receptor beta chains below, sequenced in a study of OX40 agonist ivuxolimab in advanced cancers. Here immunoSEQ multiplex PCR was the method, and the copy in TCRdb shows in-frame clones only, minus some. The sample holds about 66,000 clones, about 91% seen once. The material was CD4+ or CD8+ T cells sorted from blood, obtained in a trial of the OX40 agonist ivuxolimab. The receptors stem from an adult with an advanced solid tumor such as melanoma, head and neck, liver or kidney cancer.

The chain carries TRBV19 and TRBJ1-2; 7 bases align to TRBD1. There are 14 residues in the CDR3. Unmatched junction bases numbered 1, after V lost 0 bases and J lost 3 bases. Germline-derived CDR1 and CDR2 are LNHDA and SQIVND (reference sequence). CDR3 coding DNA: TGTGCCAGTAGTATAGACGGGACAGACTATGGCTACACCTTC. It yields the protein CASSIDGTDYGYTF.

The V call is TRBV15, the J call TRBJ2-1; 8 bases line up with TRBD2. V was clipped by 2 bases and J by 1 base; unmatched bases: 10. Germline V gene lookup returns CDR1 LNHNV and CDR2 YYDKDF (reference sequence). The CDR3 consists of 18 residues. CDR3: CATSRPRAGVTSYNEQFF. Written as DNA, the CDR3 is TGTGCCACCAGCAGACCCCGAGCGGGAGTGACGTCCTACAATGAGCAGTTCTTC.

This clone was recorded once. The V and J genes are TRBV15 and TRBJ1-3; D not resolved. Trimming removed 0 bases at V and 2 bases at J, with 8 bases between. The CDR3 consists of 15 residues. CDR1 is LNHNV and CDR2 is YYDKDF in the germline V gene (reference sequence). CDR3 sequence (DNA): TGTGCCACCAGCAGAGATACCGATGCTGGAAACACCATATATTTT. This sequence encodes CATSRDTDAGNTIYF.

CDR3 sequence (DNA): TGTGCCAGCAGTTCGAGGGTAGAGGGAGATACGCAGTATTTT. Translated: CASSSRVEGDTQYF. This chain uses TRBV6-1 with TRBJ2-3, with D perhaps TRBD2 (5 bases). The germline V and J ends were trimmed by 5 bases and 5 bases, with 14 bases remaining between them. Per germline, CDR1 MNHNS and CDR2 SASEGT. This CDR3 has 14 amino acids.

CDR3 sequence: CAWNRVLGQPQHF. The CDR3 bases are TGTGCCTGGAATCGGGTTCTCGGTCAGCCCCAGCATTTT. This chain uses TRBV30 with TRBJ1-5; no clear D. The CDR3 contains 13 residues. With 4 bases removed from V and 6 bases from J, the gap between germline ends came to 13 bases. CDR1 and CDR2 (germline): GTSNPN, SVGIG (reference sequence).

This clone was picked up one time. The rearrangement joins TRBV19 to TRBJ1-3; no reliable D call. Looked up from germline, CDR1 is LNHDA and CDR2 is SQIVND (reference sequence). Trimming shortened V by 4 bases and J by 1 base, and 8 bases separated the two germline ends. The CDR3 sequence is 14 residues long. The CDR3 reads CASSKQSSGNTIYF. For the CDR3, the DNA is TGTGCCAGTAGTAAACAGTCATCTGGAAACACCATATATTTT.

This chain uses TRBV2 with TRBJ2-7; D possibly corresponds to TRBD2 (5 bases). The CDR3 consists of 14 residues. V dropped 3 bases and J dropped 3 bases, with 12 bases sitting between them. Germline V lookup: CDR1 SNHLY, CDR2 FYNNEI. In DNA form, the CDR3 reads TGTGCCAGCAGTGAGGGAGTAGGGCTCTACGAGCAGTACTTC. Translating gives CASSEGVGLYEQYF.

A single count supports this clone. This chain joins TRBV10-3 and TRBJ2-7; the match to TRBD1 covers 9 bases. The CDR3 loop spans 15 amino acids. Germline assignment: CDR1 ENHRY and CDR2 SYGVKD. Trimming removed 3 bases from V and 4 bases from J; junction bases left unmatched: 7. The CDR3 loop is CAISDGGTGKYEQYF. CDR3 bases: TGTGCCATCAGTGATGGGGGGACAGGGAAGTACGAGCAGTACTTC.

The V gene is TRBV19, the J gene TRBJ1-2; 10 bases are a match to TRBD1. V lost 3 bases and J lost 7; bases outside the gene matches: 11. The CDR3 runs 16 residues. Germline CDR1 and CDR2: LNHDA and SQIVND (reference sequence). In DNA form, the CDR3 reads TGTGCCAGTAGTATCATGACAGGGGGCATTGCCGTTGGCTACACCTTC. Protein sequence: CASSIMTGGIAVGYTF.

The chain is built from TRBV6-5 and TRBJ2-7, with 8 bases identical to TRBD1. V dropped 0 bases and J dropped 5; count of bases not matched to a gene: 6. Germline CDR1 is MNHEY and CDR2 is SVGAGI. The CDR3 is 15 residues long. The CDR3 is CASSYSYRGKNEQYF. In DNA form, the CDR3 reads TGTGCCAGCAGTTACTCGTACAGGGGGAAGAACGAGCAGTACTTC.

This clone has just a few counts. CDR3 nucleotides: TGTGCCAGCAGCTCATACGGACGGGGACTTCAGCCCCAGCATTTT. Residues: CASSSYGRGLQPQHF. The chain combines TRBV27 with TRBJ1-5; TRBD1 is a possible D gene (5 bases). The length of the CDR3 is 15 residues. Germline CDR1 is MNHEY and CDR2 is SMNVEV (reference sequence). V gave up 6 bases and J gave up 6 bases, with 18 bases separating them.

The CDR3 spells CASSSLGTDTQYF. Here the CDR3 DNA reads TGTGCCAGCAGTTCACTTGGTACGGATACGCAGTATTTT. The chain carries TRBV28 and TRBJ2-3; D is uncertain. Trimming removed 4 bases at V and 6 bases at J, with 11 bases between. The V gene's germline CDR1 is MDHEN and CDR2 SYDVKM. CDR3 length equals 13 residues.

V and J are TRBV6-1 and TRBJ1-5; 9 bases are shared with TRBD1. CDR3 size: 15 residues. Germline trimming cut 6 bases from V and 4 bases from J; bases unmatched to any gene: 7. In germline, CDR1 is MNHNS, CDR2 SASEGT. The CDR3 DNA sequence: TGTGCCAGCAGAAGGGGACAGGGTCTAAATCAGCCCCAGCATTTT. This translates into CASRRGQGLNQPQHF.

This chain joins TRBV30 and TRBJ1-4; 10 nucleotides line up with TRBD1. The CDR3 is made up of 14 amino acids. With 2 bases clipped from V and 6 bases from J, the junction kept 3 bases outside the gene matches. Germline CDR1 and CDR2: GTSNPN and SVGIG (reference sequence). CDR3 nucleotide sequence: TGTGCCTGGAGTAAGGGACAGGGGCATGAAAAACTGTTTTTT. It encodes CAWSKGQGHEKLFF.

The chain is built from TRBV10-3 and TRBJ1-1; D might be TRBD1 (6 bases). The V and J ends lost 11 bases and 1 base respectively, with 32 bases between them. In germline, CDR1 is ENHRY, CDR2 SYGVKD. The CDR3 spans 19 residues. CDR3 bases: TGTGCCCCCTTGGTCCGGACAGAAAATCGTTTAGGTACGAACACTGAAGCTTTCTTT. It specifies CAPLVRTENRLGTNTEAFF.

V gene TRBV5-1 combines with J gene TRBJ2-3; the D gene is possibly TRBD2 (6 bases). Germline assignment: CDR1 SGHRS and CDR2 YFSETQ. V gave up 3 bases and J gave up 6 bases, with 14 bases separating them. The CDR3 sequence is 14 residues long. CDR3 bases: TGCGCCAGCAGCTCACGGGACTCTGGGGATACGCAGTATTTT. The encoded protein is CASSSRDSGDTQYF.

V gene TRBV29-1 combines with J gene TRBJ2-1; TRBD2 matches 11 bases. V shed 1 base, J shed 8 bases, and the junction held 4 bases outside the gene matches. Germline V lookup: CDR1 SQVTM, CDR2 ANQGSEA. The CDR3 totals 14 residues. CDR3 sequence: CSVEVTSGTDEQFF. The CDR3 DNA sequence: TGCAGCGTTGAAGTGACTAGCGGGACGGATGAGCAGTTCTTC.

This chain connects TRBV5-6 to TRBJ1-6, with no clear D. This CDR3 comprises 12 residues. Trimming left V 0 bases short and J 8 bases short, with 3 bases between. Germline assignment: CDR1 SGHDT and CDR2 YYEEEE. The CDR3, as DNA: TGTGCCAGCAGCTTGGAAGATTCACCCCTCCACTTT. This codes for CASSLEDSPLHF.

The chain carries TRBV19 and TRBJ2-2; 7 bases align to TRBD1. Germline assignment: CDR1 LNHDA and CDR2 SQIVND (reference sequence). Trimming removed 7 bases from V and 5 bases from J; junction bases left unmatched: 10. The CDR3 is 15 residues long. This CDR3 is CASKVATGRTGELFF. Written as DNA, the CDR3 is TGTGCCAGTAAGGTCGCGACAGGGCGGACCGGGGAGCTGTTTTTT.

This chain uses TRBV5-6 with TRBJ1-5; no firm D call. Germline CDR1 SGHDT, CDR2 YYEEEE. CDR3 length: 15 residues. Between the trimmed V and J ends, which lost 3 bases and 3 bases, there was a span of 13 bases. The CDR3 DNA reads as TGTGCCAGCAGCTGGTTCCACAGAAACAATCAGCCCCAGCATTTT. The encoded protein is CASSWFHRNNQPQHF.

The chain joins TRBV18 to TRBJ1-1; no clear D. Trimming cost V 5 bases and J 7 bases, with 14 bases left between them. The CDR3 is 13 amino acids. The germline V gene encodes CDR1 KGHSH and CDR2 LQKENI. The CDR3 DNA reads TGTGCCAGCTCAGCCTCGGGGAGAGGTGAAGCTTTCTTT. Its translation is CASSASGRGEAFF.

This chain uses TRBV11-1 with TRBJ2-5; the D is unclear. The germline gives CDR1 SGHAT, CDR2 FQDESV (reference sequence). This CDR3 region has 14 residues. V lost 1 base to trimming and J lost 4 bases, with 10 bases between them. This chain's CDR3 is CASSLVLETETQYF. The CDR3 nucleotides read TGTGCCAGCAGCTTAGTACTGGAGACAGAGACCCAGTACTTC. Full variable domain (missing parts from reference TRBV11-1 and TRBJ2-5): EAEVAQSPRYKITEKSQAVAFWCDPISGHATLYWYRQILGQGPELLVQFQDESVVDDSQLPKDRFSAERLKGVDSTLKIQPAELGDSAMYLCASSLVLETETQYFGPGTRLLVL.

The V call is TRBV11-2, the J call TRBJ1-2, with 8 bases fitting TRBD1. Germline-derived CDR1 and CDR2 are SGHAT and FQNNGV. The CDR3 loop spans 14 amino acids. The trim removed 4 bases at V and 5 bases at J, leaving 6 bases unmatched. The CDR3 sequence is CASSSGGAVYGYTF. CDR3 bases: TGTGCCAGCAGCTCAGGGGGCGCGGTTTATGGCTACACCTTC.

The V gene is TRBV6-6, the J gene TRBJ2-7; 14 bases align to TRBD2. Germline CDR1 MNHNY, CDR2 SVGAGI (reference sequence). The CDR3 loop spans 16 amino acids. J was trimmed by 4 bases and V by 7 bases; bases with no gene match: 9. This CDR3 reads CASTDGGLAGAYEQYF. The CDR3 DNA reads TGTGCCAGCACCGACGGGGGACTAGCGGGAGCATACGAGCAGTACTTC.

The chain combines TRBV6-5 with TRBJ2-2, with D hard to call. Germline-derived CDR1 and CDR2 are MNHEY and SVGAGI. CDR3 length: 11 amino acids. With 4 bases removed from V and 7 bases from J, the gap between germline ends came to 4 bases. CDR3 in DNA: TGTGCCAGCAGTTCCGGCGGGGAGCTGTTTTTT. Translating gives CASSSGGELFF.

The chain is built from TRBV27 and TRBJ1-4; TRBD1 matches 10 bases. The germline V gene has CDR1 MNHEY and CDR2 SMNVEV (reference sequence). The CDR3 loop spans 14 amino acids. With V trimmed by 0 bases and J by 13 bases, 5 bases remained unmatched. CDR3 coding DNA: TGTGCCAGCAGTTTATCCCCGGGACAGGGGAGACTGTTTTTT. Translating it yields CASSLSPGQGRLFF.

The V gene is TRBV5-1, the J gene TRBJ2-2; D is unresolved. V shed 0 bases and J shed 4 bases, with 7 bases lying between them. The germline CDR1 and CDR2 sequences are SGHRS and YFSETQ. The length of the CDR3 is 14 residues. The CDR3 loop is CASSLGGSTGELFF. CDR3 in DNA: TGCGCCAGCAGCTTGGGGGGAAGCACCGGGGAGCTGTTTTTT.

The gene calls are TRBV10-3 and TRBJ1-2; no firm D call. Germline loops: CDR1 ENHRY, CDR2 SYGVKD. V lost 0 bases and J 5 bases, leaving 4 bases between the germline ends. The CDR3 contains 12 residues. The CDR3 loop is CAISESDYGYTF. The CDR3 nucleotides read TGTGCCATCAGTGAGTCGGATTATGGCTACACCTTC.

The chain carries TRBV16 and TRBJ1-2, with a possible D match to TRBD1 (6 bases). The CDR3 is 17 amino acids. V was trimmed by 3 bases and J by 8 bases, leaving 25 bases between them. Germline V CDR1 and CDR2: KGHSY, FQNENV. In nucleotides, the CDR3 is TGTGCCAGCAGCCAGTCCGCCATACAGGGCCGCTTTAGGGGCTACACCTTC. As protein: CASSQSAIQGRFRGYTF.

The genes are TRBV9 and TRBJ1-2, with D uncertain. CDR1 and CDR2 from the germline V gene are SGDLS and YYNGEE. Trimming removed 0 bases from V and 4 bases from J, with 10 bases in between. This CDR3 is 14 amino acids long. The CDR3 sequence: CASSVDKGSYGYTF. CDR3 bases: TGTGCCAGCAGCGTAGATAAGGGTAGCTATGGCTACACCTTC.

The chain couples TRBV6-5 to TRBJ1-5; D is undetermined. V lost 6 bases to trimming and J lost 0 bases, with 12 bases between them. CDR3 length: 15 amino acids. Per germline, CDR1 MNHEY and CDR2 SVGAGI. The CDR3 protein is CASSVDLYSNQPQHF. Written as DNA, the CDR3 is TGTGCCAGCAGCGTCGACTTGTATAGCAATCAGCCCCAGCATTTT.

The table lists this clone with a count of one. The V gene is TRBV10-3, the J gene TRBJ2-6; D remains unclear. This CDR3 contains 15 residues. The germline V and J ends were trimmed by 5 bases and 0 bases, with 8 bases remaining between them. Looked up from germline, CDR1 is ENHRY and CDR2 is SYGVKD. In DNA form, the CDR3 reads TGTGCCATCAGTCTTCAGGTCTCTGGGGCCAACGTCCTGACTTTC. Amino acid sequence: CAISLQVSGANVLTF.